The present TCR beta chain was sequenced within a study of cytomegalovirus exposure and HLA in healthy donors. V trimming: 5 bases; J trimming: 7 bases; junction bases outside the gene matches: 5. Germline lookup yields CDR1 SEHNR and CDR2 FQNEAQ (reference sequence). The CDR3 is 14 residues long. PCR primers comprised 60 Vbeta and 13 Jbeta primers. TCRdb's table, derived via immunoSEQ multiplex PCR, lists solely in-frame clones and lacks some. The sample has around 100,000 clones; 70% to 90% are singletons. In regard to this clone: As yet, its antigen is unknown.

Findings and limits, study-wide: Being productive about 87% or about 30% of the time was typical of most TCR beta V segments in an earlier analysis.

Material: PBMCs. The source is a woman younger than 35 in good health and CMV-seropositive. The V call is TRBV7-9, the J call TRBJ2-1, with TRBD1 identical over 10 bases. CDR3 coding DNA: TGTGCCAGCAGCAGCAGGACAGGGGGGAATGAGCAGTTCTTC. This codes for CASSSRTGGNEQFF.